These 12 T cell receptor beta chains share one sample of origin, sequenced in a study of T cells in Graves' hyperthyroidism and ophthalmopathy. Template material for amplifying TCR beta CDR3 regions consisted of RNA transcripts. HTBI primers were the set used in a first-round RT-PCR of the TCR CDR3. TCRdb passed the multiplex PCR reads through MiXCR, listing each CDR3 protein once. The data show about 840,000 distinct CDR3 sequences, 35% to 45% seen once. Input material: blood. The receptors stem from a man in his late teens or twenties with Graves' hyperthyroidism.

Ten or more counts support this clonotype. The chain combines TRBV29-1 with TRBJ2-2, with 7 bases lining up with TRBD1. Germline CDR1 is SQVTM and CDR2 is ANQGSEA. Trimming took 5 bases from V and 6 from J; bases not matched to a gene: 3. The CDR3 has 12 residues. Written as DNA, the CDR3 is TGCAGCGTTTACAGGGGATCCGGGGAGCTGTTTTTT. Amino acids: CSVYRGSGELFF.

There are a few counts of this clonotype. This chain uses TRBV7-3 with TRBJ1-3; D call uncertain. The V end lost 5 bases, the J end lost 0 bases, and 14 bases lay between the germline ends. Germline CDR1 reads SGHTA; CDR2 reads FQGTGA. The CDR3 spans 16 residues. The CDR3 reads CASSPSPGLSGNTIYF. The CDR3 nucleotides are TGTGCCAGCAGCCCAAGTCCGGGCCTCTCTGGAAACACCATATATTTT.

This clonotype appeared a few times. The chain couples TRBV7-2 to TRBJ2-7; 9 positions match TRBD2. The CDR3 contains 16 residues. V was clipped by 4 bases and J by 2 bases; unmatched bases: 9. Germline V gene sequence: CDR1 SGHTA, CDR2 FQGNSA. Here the CDR3 reads CASSSNSGGPTYEQYF. The DNA for the CDR3 is TGTGCCAGCAGCTCCAATAGCGGGGGACCGACCTACGAGCAGTACTTC. The full variable domain, rest sourced from reference TRBV7-2 and TRBJ2-7, is GAGVSQSPSNKVTEKGKDVELRCDPISGHTALYWYRQSLGQGLEFLIYFQGNSAPDKSGLPSDRFSAERTGGSVSTLTIQRTQQEDSAVYLCASSSNSGGPTYEQYFGPGTRLTVT.

The chain employs TRBV5-1 and TRBJ2-5; D possibly corresponds to TRBD1 (6 bases). The CDR3 contains 14 residues. Germline lookup yields CDR1 SGHRS and CDR2 YFSETQ. V dropped 6 bases and J dropped 3 bases, with 15 bases sitting between them. Here the CDR3 reads CASTYQGNEETQYF. For the CDR3, the DNA is TGCGCCAGCACATACCAGGGGAATGAAGAGACCCAGTACTTC.

This clonotype was found a few times. This chain uses TRBV7-9 with TRBJ2-7; the match to TRBD2 covers 8 bases. The germline V gene encodes CDR1 SEHNR and CDR2 FQNEAQ (reference sequence). CDR3 length: 14 residues. V trimming: 5 bases; J trimming: 1 base; junction bases outside the gene matches: 4. This CDR3 reads CASSREGLSYEQYF. As DNA, the CDR3 is TGTGCCAGCAGCCGGGAGGGTCTTTCCTACGAGCAGTACTTC. Variable domain in full (rest from reference TRBV7-9 and TRBJ2-7): DTGVSQNPRHKITKRGQNVTFRCDPISEHNRLYWYRQTLGQGPEFLTYFQNEAQLEKSRLLSDRFSAERPKGSFSTLEIQRTEQGDSAMYLCASSREGLSYEQYFGPGTRLTVT.

In this sample, this clonotype turned up many times. The V and J genes are TRBV12-3 or TRBV12-4 and TRBJ1-1; D gene uncertain. The CDR3 has 11 amino acids. Trimming stripped 6 bases from V and 3 bases from J, with 5 bases between. The CDR3 here is CASSGYTEAFF. The DNA for the CDR3 is TGTGCCAGCAGCGGATACACTGAAGCTTTCTTT.

This clonotype was seen at least ten times. The genes are TRBV24-1 and TRBJ1-5; 8 nucleotides match TRBD1. From germline, CDR1 is KGHDR and CDR2 SFDVKD. V lost 8 bases to trimming and J lost 4 bases; unmatched junction nucleotides: 6. The CDR3 covers 14 residues. The CDR3 loop reads CATTEQGGNQPQHF. The CDR3 DNA reads TGTGCCACCACCGAACAGGGGGGTAATCAGCCCCAGCATTTT.

Only a few counts were recorded for this clonotype. The CDR3 nucleotides are TGCGCCAGCAGCTTCGGGGAGGGAGCTGAAGCTTTCTTT. Translating it yields CASSFGEGAEAFF. This chain joins TRBV5-1 and TRBJ1-1; D is unresolved. V was cut by 2 bases and J by 6 bases, with 11 bases left in between. Germline V gives CDR1 SGHRS, CDR2 YFSETQ. This CDR3 is 13 amino acids long.

The chain employs TRBV12-3 or TRBV12-4 and TRBJ1-1; D remains unclear. Trimming removed 0 bases from V and 0 bases from J, with 14 bases in between. This CDR3 contains 17 residues. CDR3: CASSLALGGGMNTEAFF. The CDR3 nucleotides read TGTGCCAGCAGTTTAGCGCTTGGTGGCGGCATGAACACTGAAGCTTTCTTT.

This clonotype was detected many times. In DNA form, the CDR3 reads TGCAGTGCTAGACAGACTGCCAATCAGCCCCAGCATTTT. Its translation is CSARQTANQPQHF. The J gene is TRBJ1-5, the V gene TRBV20-1; D ambiguous. The CDR3 contains 13 residues. Germline V gives CDR1 DFQATT, CDR2 SNEGSKA (reference sequence). The V and J ends lost 2 bases and 3 bases respectively, with 8 bases between them.

The chain recombines TRBV4-2 with TRBJ1-4; 7 positions match TRBD1. Germline V gives CDR1 LGHNA, CDR2 YNFKEQ. There are 17 residues in the CDR3. J lost 8 bases, V lost 1 base, and 13 bases had no gene match. CDR3 DNA sequence: TGTGCCAGCAGCCAAGGGCCAGGGGGGAGTGCAGCGGAAAAACTGTTTTTT. Translating gives CASSQGPGGSAAEKLFF.

This clonotype was recorded at least ten times. The rearrangement uses TRBV20-1 and TRBJ1-6, with 10 bases identical to TRBD1. The CDR3 runs to 14 residues. J was trimmed by 10 bases and V by 2 bases; bases with no gene match: 5. Germline V lookup: CDR1 DFQATT, CDR2 SNEGSKA (reference sequence). CDR3 in DNA: TGCAGTGCTAGACCGGGACAGGGGTTATCACCCCTCCACTTT. It yields the protein CSARPGQGLSPLHF.